Listed below are T cell receptor beta chains from one sample, sequenced in a study of T cells in Graves' hyperthyroidism and ophthalmopathy. TCRdb re-analysed the multiplex PCR reads in MiXCR, keeping a single row per CDR3 protein. Of a few hundred thousand distinct CDR3 sequences listed, about 43% are singletons. The sample consisted of peripheral blood or thyroid tissue (not recorded which). These receptors originate from a woman under 30 with Graves' hyperthyroidism. The CDR3 runs from the conserved cysteine through the conserved F or W. D genes are given only for firm matches. A row's size may be missing; if present it is once, few, many or a size class.

>TRBD1|TRBJ2-5|many|TRBV12-3/TRBV12-4
CASSLGQGYRETQYF
TGTGCCAGCAGTTTAGGACAGGGCTACCGGGAGACCCAGTACTTC
>TRBD1|TRBJ1-5|many|TRBV12-3/TRBV12-4
CASSSTGGDQPQHF
TGCGCCAGCAGCTCCACAGGGGGCGATCAGCCCCAGCATTTT
>.|TRBJ2-7|once|TRBV12-3/TRBV12-4
CASSFLSHEQYF
TGTGCCAGCAGCTTCCTCTCCCACGAGCAGTACTTC
>TRBD1|TRBJ1-5|once|TRBV5-8
CASSPGQRNQPQHF
TGTGCCAGCAGCCCGGGACAGCGGAATCAGCCCCAGCATTTT
>TRBD2|TRBJ2-1|.|TRBV7-2
CASSLMREARVQFF
TGTGCCAGCAGCTTGATGCGGGAGGCGAGAGTGCAGTTCTTC
>.|TRBJ1-5|many|TRBV6-4
CASSEERGRISNQPQHF
TGTGCCAGCAGTGAAGAACGAGGCAGAATAAGCAATCAGCCCCAGCATTTT
>TRBD2|TRBJ2-7|.|TRBV19
CASSARREGVYEQYF
TGTGCCAGTAGTGCTAGGCGGGAGGGAGTCTACGAGCAGTACTTC
>TRBD2|TRBJ2-2|.|TRBV20-1
CSAIGGVAGDTGELFF
TGCAGTGCTATAGGGGGGGTAGCGGGAGACACCGGGGAGCTGTTTTTT
>TRBD1|TRBJ1-6|.|TRBV13
CASSFGARQGGSPLHF
TGTGCCAGCAGCTTCGGGGCAAGACAGGGGGGATCACCCCTCCACTTT
>.|TRBJ2-7|.|TRBV3-1
CATALGATYEQYF
TGTGCCACGGCATTAGGGGCAACCTACGAGCAGTACTTC
>TRBD2|TRBJ2-2|.|TRBV5-6
CASSFVGLAAGELFF
TGTGCCAGCAGCTTTGTGGGACTAGCGGCCGGGGAGCTGTTTTTT
>.|TRBJ1-6|.|TRBV7-9
CASSKRGMESPLHF
TGTGCCAGCAGTAAGAGAGGTATGGAGTCACCCCTCCACTTT
>.|TRBJ2-5|many|TRBV20-1
CSAGQGKTETQYF
TGCAGTGCTGGGCAGGGGAAGACGGAGACCCAGTACTTC
>TRBD2|TRBJ2-4|.|TRBV7-3
CASSPTSGRDIQYF
TGTGCCAGCAGCCCGACTAGCGGGCGGGACATTCAGTACTTC
>.|TRBJ1-3|many|TRBV15
CATRLSVVPLSGNTIYF
TGTGCCACCAGGCTGTCAGTCGTTCCCCTCTCTGGAAACACCATATATTTT
>.|TRBJ2-7|.|TRBV7-8
CASSVTLWDEQYF
TGTGCCAGCAGCGTAACCCTTTGGGATGAGCAGTACTTC
>.|TRBJ1-5|many|TRBV6-2/TRBV6-3
CASSYSGIQPQHF
TGTGCCAGCAGTTACTCTGGCATTCAGCCCCAGCATTTT
>.|TRBJ1-1|.|TRBV7-2
CVGSLGVSTEAFF
TGTGTCGGCAGCTTAGGCGTGAGCACTGAAGCTTTCTTT
>.|TRBJ1-6|many|TRBV19
CATSVGPLDNSPLHF
TGTGCCACTTCCGTAGGGCCTTTGGATAATTCACCCCTCCACTTT
>TRBD1|TRBJ2-4|.|TRBV9
CASSALGTDAKNIQYF
TGTGCCAGCAGCGCCCTCGGGACAGACGCCAAAAACATTCAGTACTTC
>.|TRBJ2-2|many|TRBV5-4
CATSEAGTGNTGELFF
TGTGCTACATCTGAGGCGGGGACGGGGAACACCGGGGAGCTGTTTTTT
>.|TRBJ1-2|many|TRBV27
CASSSRGYGYTF
TGTGCCAGCAGCTCGAGAGGCTATGGCTACACCTTC
>TRBD1|TRBJ2-7|.|TRBV7-3
CASSLPPGTGVEQYF
TGTGCCAGCAGCTTACCGCCCGGGACAGGGGTCGAGCAGTACTTC
>.|TRBJ1-2|.|TRBV19
CASQVDSEGYTF
TGTGCCAGCCAAGTTGACAGCGAGGGCTACACCTTC
>.|TRBJ2-5|many|TRBV20-1
CSARGRGQETQYF
TGCAGTGCTAGGGGACGGGGTCAAGAGACCCAGTACTTC
>.|TRBJ2-5|many|TRBV7-2
CASRFAPSETQYF
TGTGCCAGCAGATTTGCCCCGAGTGAGACCCAGTACTTC
>TRBD1|TRBJ1-2|.|TRBV10-3
CAISQGQGAANYGYTF
TGTGCCATCAGCCAGGGACAGGGGGCCGCTAACTATGGCTACACCTTC
>TRBD2|TRBJ2-7|.|TRBV20-1
CSASSLAGHSYEQYF
TGCAGTGCAAGTTCCCTAGCGGGGCACTCCTACGAGCAGTACTTC
>.|TRBJ2-7|many|TRBV29-1
CSVRDRPYWSNEQYF
TGCAGCGTCCGGGACCGCCCGTACTGGTCCAACGAGCAGTACTTC
>.|TRBJ1-2|many|TRBV4-1
CASSQDPGANYGYTF
TGCGCCAGCAGCCAAGATCCAGGAGCTAACTATGGCTACACCTTC
>TRBD2|TRBJ2-5|many|TRBV20-1
CSAFTGLAGAIKETQYF
TGCAGTGCCTTTACCGGACTAGCGGGAGCCATAAAAGAGACCCAGTACTTC
>.|TRBJ1-5|many|TRBV6-6
CASSYVDSNQPQHF
TGTGCCAGCAGTTATGTGGATAGCAATCAGCCCCAGCATTTT
>.|TRBJ1-2|.|TRBV10-3
CALRQANYGYTF
TGTGCCCTCCGACAGGCTAACTATGGCTACACCTTC
>TRBD2|TRBJ2-3|few|TRBV10-2
CASTAGGTDTQYF
TGCGCCAGCACAGCGGGAGGGACAGATACGCAGTATTTT
>.|TRBJ2-7|.|TRBV7-9
CASSSRAGPQGNEQYF
TGTGCCAGCAGCTCGCGCGCCGGGCCTCAAGGCAATGAGCAGTACTTC
>TRBD2|TRBJ2-7|.|TRBV7-2
CASSQAVAGPQYF
TGTGCCAGCAGCCAAGCCGTAGCGGGGCCTCAGTACTTC
>TRBD2|TRBJ2-7|many|TRBV4-1
CASSQWGLAGAYEQYF
TGCGCCAGCAGCCAATGGGGACTAGCGGGAGCCTACGAGCAGTACTTC
>.|TRBJ1-1|many|TRBV20-1
CSASQTRGGMNTEAFF
TGCAGTGCTAGCCAAACCCGGGGGGGCATGAACACTGAAGCTTTCTTT
>TRBD1|TRBJ1-1|.|TRBV4-1
CASSPNDRVYTEAFF
TGTGCCAGCTCACCAAACGACAGGGTGTACACTGAAGCTTTCTTT
>.|TRBJ1-4|many|TRBV7-8
CASSLATLEREKLFF
TGTGCCAGCAGCTTAGCCACACTCGAGCGGGAAAAACTGTTTTTT
>.|TRBJ1-2|many|TRBV7-9
CASSWVSTANYGYTF
TGTGCCAGCAGCTGGGTCTCCACAGCTAACTATGGCTACACCTTC
>TRBD2|TRBJ2-5|many|TRBV19
CASSTAGYPQETQYF
TGTGCCAGTAGTACAGCGGGATACCCCCAAGAGACCCAGTACTTC
>.|TRBJ1-2|.|TRBV29-1
CSVTPQGPLLYGYTF
TGCAGCGTCACCCCTCAGGGACCATTACTCTATGGCTACACCTTC
>.|TRBJ1-1|many|TRBV27
CASSYGTDTEAFF
TGTGCCAGCAGTTACGGTACAGACACTGAAGCTTTCTTT
>.|TRBJ2-3|few|TRBV20-1
CSAISRQRSTDTQYF
TGCAGTGCTATTTCCCGACAGCGGAGCACAGATACGCAGTATTTT
>.|TRBJ1-2|once|TRBV20-1
CSARTSGSENGYTF
TGCAGTGCTAGAACTAGCGGGAGCGAGAATGGCTACACCTTC
>TRBD2|TRBJ2-5|many|TRBV11-3
CASSPRYGTSGRAETQYF
TGTGCCAGCAGCCCCCGCTACGGGACTAGCGGGAGAGCAGAGACCCAGTACTTC
>.|TRBJ2-1|.|TRBV7-2
CASSFFGGLQAEQFF
TGTGCCAGCAGCTTTTTTGGAGGGCTACAGGCTGAGCAGTTCTTC
>.|TRBJ2-6|.|TRBV7-3
CASSFPRGTGANVLTF
TGTGCCAGCAGCTTTCCGCGGGGAACTGGGGCCAACGTCCTGACTTTC
>TRBD1|TRBJ2-2|many|TRBV2
CAITGQQYTGELFF
TGTGCCATCACGGGACAGCAGTACACCGGGGAGCTGTTTTTT
>.|TRBJ1-5|.|TRBV6-2/TRBV6-3
CASSLSRGLNQPQHF
TGTGCCAGCAGTTTATCCCGGGGCCTCAATCAGCCCCAGCATTTT
>.|TRBJ2-5|many|TRBV7-2
CASSLAGAGGETQYF
TGTGCCAGCAGCTTAGCAGGGGCCGGAGGAGAGACCCAGTACTTC
>.|TRBJ2-7|.|TRBV2
CASSEVTGYGYTFEQYF
.
>.|TRBJ1-1|.|TRBV6-6
CASRDGVGTEAFF
TGTGCCAGCAGGGACGGGGTAGGCACTGAAGCTTTCTTT
>TRBD2|TRBJ2-7|.|TRBV2
CASSEPYLASGTYEQYF
TGTGCCAGCAGTGAACCTTACCTGGCTAGCGGGACGTACGAGCAGTACTTC
>.|TRBJ2-5|once|TRBV7-2
CASSSPGPETQYF
TGTGCCAGCAGCTCCCCCGGACCGGAGACCCAGTACTTC
>TRBD1|TRBJ1-2|.|TRBV10-3
CAISGGGTGHGYTF
TGTGCCATCAGCGGCGGAGGGACAGGGCATGGCTACACCTTC
>TRBD2|TRBJ2-7|.|TRBV29-1
CSVYTGTSGYEQYF
TGCAGCGTTTACACCGGGACTAGCGGCTACGAGCAGTACTTC
>TRBD1|TRBJ1-5|many|TRBV5-1
CATVGQVARYSNQPQHF
TGCGCCACCGTGGGACAGGTCGCCCGTTATAGCAATCAGCCCCAGCATTTT
>.|TRBJ2-3|.|TRBV10-3
CASSDPDLLHTDTQYF
TGTGCCAGCAGTGATCCAGACCTACTCCACACAGATACGCAGTATTTT